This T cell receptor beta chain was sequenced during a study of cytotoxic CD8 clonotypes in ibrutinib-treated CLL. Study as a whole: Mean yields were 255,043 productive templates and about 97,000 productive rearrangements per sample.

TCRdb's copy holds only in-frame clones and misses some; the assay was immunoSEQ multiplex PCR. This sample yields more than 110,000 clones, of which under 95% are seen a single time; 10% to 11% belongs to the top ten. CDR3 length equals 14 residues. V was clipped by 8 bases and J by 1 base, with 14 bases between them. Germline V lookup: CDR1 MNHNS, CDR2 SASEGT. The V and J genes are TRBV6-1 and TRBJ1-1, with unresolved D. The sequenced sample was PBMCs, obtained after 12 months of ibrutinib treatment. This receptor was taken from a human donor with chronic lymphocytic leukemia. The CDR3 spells CASGIRRGNTEAFF. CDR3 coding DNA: TGTGCCAGCGGAATCCGCCGGGGGAACACTGAAGCTTTCTTT.